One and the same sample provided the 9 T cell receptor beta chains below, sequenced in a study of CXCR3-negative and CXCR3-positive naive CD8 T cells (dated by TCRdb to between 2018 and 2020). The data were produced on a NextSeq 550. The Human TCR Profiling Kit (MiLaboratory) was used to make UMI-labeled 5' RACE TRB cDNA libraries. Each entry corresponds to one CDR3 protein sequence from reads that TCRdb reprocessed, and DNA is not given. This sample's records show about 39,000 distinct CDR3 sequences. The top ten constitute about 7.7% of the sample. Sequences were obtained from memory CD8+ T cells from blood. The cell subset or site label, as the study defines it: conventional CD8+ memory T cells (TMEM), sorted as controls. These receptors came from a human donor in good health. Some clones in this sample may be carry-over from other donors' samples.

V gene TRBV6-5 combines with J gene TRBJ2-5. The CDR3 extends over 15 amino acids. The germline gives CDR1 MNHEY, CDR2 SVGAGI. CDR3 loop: CASSRGSWYQETQYF.

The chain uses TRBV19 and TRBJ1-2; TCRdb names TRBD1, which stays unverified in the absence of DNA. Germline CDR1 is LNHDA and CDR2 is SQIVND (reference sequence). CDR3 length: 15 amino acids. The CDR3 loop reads CASSIPGDSRNGYTF.

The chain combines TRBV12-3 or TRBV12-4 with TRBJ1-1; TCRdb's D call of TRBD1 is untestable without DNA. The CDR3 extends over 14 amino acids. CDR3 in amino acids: CASSFLSGGLEAFF.

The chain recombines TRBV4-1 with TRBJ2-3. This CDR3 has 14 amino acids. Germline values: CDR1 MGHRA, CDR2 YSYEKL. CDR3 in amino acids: CASSPQISTDTQYF.

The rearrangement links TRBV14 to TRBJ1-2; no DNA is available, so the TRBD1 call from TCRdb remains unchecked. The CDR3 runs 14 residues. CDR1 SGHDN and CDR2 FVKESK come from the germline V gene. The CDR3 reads CASSPPGMDYGYTF.

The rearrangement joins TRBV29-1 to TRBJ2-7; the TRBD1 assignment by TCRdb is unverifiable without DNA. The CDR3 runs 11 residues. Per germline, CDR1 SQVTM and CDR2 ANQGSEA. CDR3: CSVGQGGEQYF.

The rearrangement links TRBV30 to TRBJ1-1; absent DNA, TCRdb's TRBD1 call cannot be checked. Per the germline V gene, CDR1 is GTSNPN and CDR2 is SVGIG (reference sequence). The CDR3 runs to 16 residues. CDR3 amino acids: CAWSKTGWSPNTEAFF.

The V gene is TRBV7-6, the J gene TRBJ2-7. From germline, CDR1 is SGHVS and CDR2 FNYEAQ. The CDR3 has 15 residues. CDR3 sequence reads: CASSLEVDRSYEQYF.

The CDR3 spells CASSMGGWTEAFF. V is TRBV19 and J is TRBJ1-1; TCRdb returns TRBD1, unconfirmable since there is no DNA. Per the germline V gene, CDR1 is LNHDA and CDR2 is SQIVND (reference sequence). The CDR3 consists of 13 residues.